This record concerns one T cell receptor (beta chain) sequence. Its specificity is not known. In germline, CDR1 is LNHDA, CDR2 SQIVND (reference sequence). CDR3 length equals 13 residues. The V gene lost 4 bases and the J gene lost 2 bases, with 8 bases spanning the gap. The data derive from a study of cytomegalovirus exposure and HLA in healthy donors. Overall study results and limits: The availability of immune exposure information extended only to CMV serostatus. Most CMV-associated TCR beta chains were later found to appear HLA-restricted.

Both 60 Vbeta primers and 13 Jbeta primers went into the PCR. The protocol was immunoSEQ multiplex PCR, while the TCRdb copy is restricted to in-frame clones and leaves out a portion. The sample has roughly 87,000 clones, roughly 77% seen once. The V gene is TRBV19, the J gene TRBJ1-1; D is possibly TRBD1 (5 bases). Sequenced: PBMCs. The TCR sequence derives from a woman aged 40-49 years in good health and CMV-seropositive. The CDR3 here is CASSRGGNTEAFF. The CDR3 nucleotides read TGTGCCAGTAGTAGGGGGGGAAACACTGAAGCTTTCTTT. The full variable domain, completed using reference TRBV19 and TRBJ1-1, is DGGITQSPKYLFRKEGQNVTLSCEQNLNHDAMYWYRQDPGQGLRLIYYSQIVNDFQKGDIAEGYSVSREKKESFPLTVTSAQKNPTAFYLCASSRGGNTEAFFGQGTRLTVV.